This record looks at one TCR beta chain sequence and its context. Its matching antigen is unknown. Clones were sequenced by immunoSEQ multiplex PCR, and TCRdb holds only the in-frame ones, with some missing. The repertoire includes about 43,000 clones, just over 75% of them detected once, and 11% sits in the top ten. The data were taken from a study of vaccination effects on CD4 cells after COVID-19. The wider study: Participants completed two doses of the BNT162b2 or mRNA-1273 vaccine.

Broader study findings: Cross-reaction with common cold coronaviruses was seen in only 1 of 255 vaccine-induced clones from healthy vaccinees.

Viral peptide pool expansion of antigen-specific CD4+ T cells preceded sequencing in the ViraFEST assay. Following culture for approximately 11 days, CD4+ T cells were isolated. Vaccine recipients, nucleocapsid antibody negative, had no prior SARS-CoV-2 infection. The authors exchanged half the medium for IL-2 medium on days 3 and 7. The source material was CD4+ T cells from PBMCs cultured with SARS-CoV-2 spike peptides, sampled before COVID-19 vaccination. The receptor was isolated from a human donor who received a COVID-19 vaccine.

The CDR3, as DNA: TGTGCCAGCAGCCAAGGGCTAGGGGGCAATCAGCCCCAGCATTTT. Protein sequence: CASSQGLGGNQPQHF. The chain employs TRBV3-1 (or the pseudogene TRBV3-2) and TRBJ1-5; D may be TRBD1 (5 bases). The CDR3 is made up of 15 amino acids. V gave up 1 base and J gave up 2 bases, with 9 bases separating them. Germline values: CDR1 LGHDT, CDR2 YNNKEL (reference sequence).